One and the same sample provided the 27 T cell receptor beta chains below, sequenced in a study of spatial heterogeneity in lung cancer. Whole-study results and caveats: Mutation tallies in tumors tracked expanded intratumoral alpha and beta TCR counts.

From the 5' RACE reads, TCRdb called clonotypes with MiXCR, one entry per CDR3 protein. The sample has around 18,000 distinct CDR3 sequences, 8.5% to 10% seen once. The time point was: sample taken at primary tumor resection. These receptors have no identified antigens. The source material was lung tumor tissue, sampled at surgery. Receptor source: a female donor with early-stage non-small cell lung cancer.

This clonotype was detected ten times or more. Since the library was made to target alpha chains, this beta chain is a stray read and its abundance is not meaningful. The V gene is TRBV14, the J gene TRBJ1-2, with D perhaps TRBD1 (6 bases). Germline V gives CDR1 SGHDN, CDR2 FVKESK. This CDR3 is 18 amino acids long. Deletions cut 4 bases from V and 4 bases from J, with 25 bases between. The CDR3 is CASSLRGQEHRGLYGYTF. The DNA for the CDR3 is TGTGCCAGCAGCCTCCGGGGGCAGGAACATCGGGGCCTCTATGGCTACACCTTC.

This clonotype appeared many times. Being off target in a library aimed at alpha chains, this beta chain has a size of little meaning. J is TRBJ2-7 and V is TRBV6-6, with D possibly TRBD1 on 5 matching bases. CDR3 length: 12 residues. V was clipped by 8 bases and J by 1 base, with 9 bases between them. Germline CDR1 is MNHNY and CDR2 is SVGAGI (reference sequence). The CDR3 loop is CASSTASYEQYF. The CDR3 DNA is TGTGCCAGCTCGACAGCTTCCTACGAGCAGTACTTC.

This clonotype was seen many times. This beta chain came through as a stray read in a library set up for alpha chains, and its size says little. The rearrangement joins TRBV6-5 to TRBJ2-1, with D maybe TRBD2 (6 bases). V was pared by 3 bases and J by 6 bases, with 18 bases between. The CDR3 totals 16 residues. Germline CDR1 is MNHEY and CDR2 is SVGAGI. CDR3: CASSYRIGKGGNEQFF. The CDR3 DNA follows: TGTGCCAGCAGTTATAGGATCGGGAAGGGAGGCAATGAGCAGTTCTTC.

This clonotype was detected a few times. Being off target in a library aimed at alpha chains, this beta chain has a size of little meaning. V is TRBV6-1 and J is TRBJ1-5; D is unresolved. Trimming took 2 bases from V and 7 from J, leaving 15 bases between them. Germline CDR1 reads MNHNS; CDR2 reads SASEGT. The CDR3 length is 15 residues. The CDR3 here is CASSESGGEAQPQHF. DNA for the CDR3: TGTGCCAGCAGTGAATCAGGTGGGGAGGCCCAGCCCCAGCATTTT.

About this clonotype: Within a library made for alpha chains, this beta chain is off target, and its count is uninformative. The chain combines TRBV24-1 with TRBJ2-1, with 12 bases lining up with TRBD2. Trimming at V came to 2 bases and at J to 7 bases, leaving 11 bases not matched to a gene. The CDR3 spans 18 residues. CDR1 is KGHDR and CDR2 is SFDVKD in the germline V gene. CDR3 sequence reads: CATSDSWTSGTTTNEQFF. CDR3 DNA: TGTGCCACCAGTGATTCCTGGACTAGCGGGACTACCACAAATGAGCAGTTCTTC.

On this clonotype: The library was designed around alpha chains, so this beta chain is a stray read whose abundance carries little weight. The V gene is TRBV5-4, the J gene TRBJ1-6, with D possibly being TRBD1 (6 bases). V dropped 5 bases and J dropped 8 bases, with 17 bases sitting between them. Per germline, CDR1 SGHNT and CDR2 YYREEE (reference sequence). The CDR3 sequence is 15 residues long. CDR3 in DNA: TGTGCCAGCAGAGTCGGGGGGCCTAATTATTCACCCCTCCACTTT. Translation gives CASRVGGPNYSPLHF.

This clonotype turned up a few times. Little can be read into the size of this beta chain, an off-target read in a library designed for alpha chains. V gene TRBV29-1 combines with J gene TRBJ2-1; 7 nucleotides match TRBD1. With V trimmed by 6 bases and J by 8 bases, 4 bases remained unmatched. CDR3 size: 11 residues. The V gene's germline CDR1 is SQVTM and CDR2 ANQGSEA. The DNA for the CDR3 is TGCAGCGTCAGGGGGTCCGATGAGCAGTTCTTC. It is translated as CSVRGSDEQFF.

This clonotype was counted many times. A library prepared for alpha chains yielded this beta chain as an off-target read; its size is of little meaning. This chain links TRBV20-1 with TRBJ2-3; a weak D match, TRBD1 (6 bases). The CDR3 length is 13 residues. Germline CDR1 is DFQATT and CDR2 is SNEGSKA (reference sequence). Trimming removed 0 bases from V and 7 bases from J, with 11 bases in between. The CDR3 reads CSARDQGSHTQYF. CDR3 nucleotides: TGCAGTGCTAGAGATCAGGGGAGCCATACGCAGTATTTT.

This clonotype showed up just a few times. The library was designed around alpha chains, so this beta chain is a stray read whose abundance carries little weight. The genes are TRBV5-1 and TRBJ2-7; D remains ambiguous. CDR3 length: 13 amino acids. CDR1 and CDR2 from the germline V gene are SGHRS and YFSETQ. V dropped 0 bases and J dropped 4 bases, with 8 bases sitting between them. Here the CDR3 reads CASSLDRAYEQYF. CDR3 coding DNA: TGCGCCAGCAGCTTGGATAGGGCTTACGAGCAGTACTTC.

In this sample, this clonotype is medium-sized. Since it is a stray read in a library aimed at alpha chains, this beta chain has a size that is not meaningful. The CDR3 loop reads CASSPEGGYEQYF. The CDR3 region has the DNA TGTGCCAGCAGCCCAGAAGGCGGGTACGAGCAGTACTTC. This chain joins TRBV3-1 and TRBJ2-7; the D gene is possibly TRBD2 (5 bases). CDR3 length: 13 amino acids. Germline values: CDR1 LGHDT, CDR2 YNNKEL (reference sequence). V was clipped by 4 bases and J by 4 bases, with 11 bases between them.

This clonotype has a handful of counts. Within a library made for alpha chains, this beta chain is off target, and its count is uninformative. The rearrangement joins TRBV7-2 to TRBJ1-4, with a possible D match to TRBD1 (6 bases). The CDR3 sequence is 15 residues long. V lost 1 base to trimming and J lost 12 bases, with 18 bases between them. CDR1 is SGHTA and CDR2 is FQGNSA in the germline V gene. Written as DNA, the CDR3 is TGTGCCAGCAGCTTAGACGTGGCAGGGGCGAGGCAACTGTTTTTT. Residues: CASSLDVAGARQLFF. Using reference TRBV7-2 and TRBJ1-4 for the parts outside the CDR3, the full variable domain is GAGVSQSPSNKVTEKGKDVELRCDPISGHTALYWYRQSLGQGLEFLIYFQGNSAPDKSGLPSDRFSAERTGGSVSTLTIQRTQQEDSAVYLCASSLDVAGARQLFFGSGTQLSVL.

A remark on this clonotype: Since it is a stray read in a library aimed at alpha chains, this beta chain has a size that is not meaningful. The genes are TRBV20-1 and TRBJ2-3, with TRBD2 matching over 7 bases. From germline, CDR1 is DFQATT and CDR2 SNEGSKA (reference sequence). The CDR3 spans 15 residues. After removal of 3 bases from V and 1 base from J, the junction contained 7 bases not matched to a gene. CDR3 amino acids: CSASFPTSGTDTQYF. The DNA of the CDR3 is TGCAGTGCTAGCTTCCCTACTAGCGGCACAGATACGCAGTATTTT.

As for this clonotype: This beta chain came through as a stray read in a library set up for alpha chains, and its size says little. The chain has TRBV13 and TRBJ2-7; the D call may be TRBD1 or TRBD2 (6 bases each). The CDR3 runs 14 residues. The ends were cut back, 0 bases at V and 6 bases at J, with 12 bases in the middle. Germline V lookup: CDR1 PRHDT, CDR2 FYEKMQ (reference sequence). CDR3 region: CASSLGDRRGEQYF. CDR3 DNA sequence: TGTGCCAGCAGCTTAGGCGACAGGCGGGGCGAGCAGTACTTC.

This clonotype was recorded at least ten times. This beta chain came through as a stray read in a library set up for alpha chains, and its size says little. CDR3 DNA sequence: TGCGCCAGCAGCCATATCCAGGGGTATAGAGACAATGAGCAGTTCTTC. Translating it yields CASSHIQGYRDNEQFF. The rearrangement links TRBV4-3 to TRBJ2-1; possibly TRBD1 for D (6 bases). Germline loops: CDR1 LGHNA, CDR2 YSLEER. Between the trimmed V and J ends, which lost 3 bases and 5 bases, there was a span of 17 bases. CDR3 length equals 16 residues.

Comments on this clonotype: This beta chain turned up in a library designed for alpha chains; as an off-target read, its abundance says little. V and J are TRBV7-9 and TRBJ1-1; 7 nucleotides match TRBD1. There are 14 residues in the CDR3. With 1 base clipped from V and 3 bases from J, the junction kept 2 bases outside the gene matches. Germline assignment: CDR1 SEHNR and CDR2 FQNEAQ (reference sequence). The DNA for the CDR3 is TGTGCCAGCAGCTTAGACAGGGGCTACACTGAAGCTTTCTTT. It yields the protein CASSLDRGYTEAFF.

This clonotype was observed at least ten times. Because this beta chain is a stray read in a library intended to capture alpha chains, its abundance should not be given much weight. V usage is TRBV12-3 or TRBV12-4 and J usage is TRBJ2-1, with D unresolved. The ends were cut back, 4 bases at V and 0 bases at J, with 19 bases in the middle. The CDR3 contains 18 residues. CDR3 sequence reads: CASSSNIPLPSSYNEQFF. In nucleotides, the CDR3 is TGTGCCAGCAGTTCTAATATACCACTCCCGAGCTCCTACAATGAGCAGTTCTTC.

This clonotype occurred a few times. This beta chain is an unintended read in a library built for alpha chains; its size means little. The V call is TRBV6-1, the J call TRBJ2-2, with D perhaps TRBD2 (6 bases). CDR1 is MNHNS, CDR2 SASEGT, per germline. The CDR3 is 14 amino acids. V dropped 2 bases and J dropped 7 bases, with 11 bases sitting between them. The CDR3, as DNA: TGTGCCAGCAGTGAACGGCGGGGAGACGGGGAGCTGTTTTTT. The encoded protein is CASSERRGDGELFF.

Note on this clonotype: This beta chain slipped into a library made for alpha chains as a stray read, so its size is not meaningful. The V call is TRBV7-3, the J call TRBJ1-6; perhaps TRBD1 as D (5 bases). This CDR3 has 14 amino acids. The V gene lost 3 bases and the J gene lost 8 bases, with 11 bases spanning the gap. Germline V gene sequence: CDR1 SGHTA, CDR2 FQGTGA. CDR3 in DNA: TGTGCCAGCAGCTTCTCTTCGGGGGATTCACCCCTCCACTTT. Translating gives CASSFSSGDSPLHF.

This clonotype has a handful of counts. This beta chain came through as a stray read in a library set up for alpha chains, and its size says little. The chain carries TRBV20-1 and TRBJ2-2, with 7 bases aligning to TRBD1. The CDR3 is 17 residues long. Germline values: CDR1 DFQATT, CDR2 SNEGSKA (reference sequence). The trim removed 0 bases at V and 2 bases at J, leaving 9 bases unmatched. The CDR3 DNA is TGCAGTGCTAGAGACCCGTCGACAGGGAGCAACACCGGGGAGCTGTTTTTT. It is translated as CSARDPSTGSNTGELFF.

This clonotype was recorded many times. This beta chain was picked up by a library intended for alpha chains and is off target, so its count carries little meaning. The genes are TRBV20-1 and TRBJ2-7; unclear D gene. The CDR3 runs to 14 residues. V was trimmed by 5 bases and J by 2 bases, leaving 16 bases between them. Germline-derived CDR1 and CDR2 are DFQATT and SNEGSKA (reference sequence). The CDR3 loop reads CSASGPYPPYEQYF. For the CDR3, the DNA is TGCAGTGCTTCAGGCCCTTACCCCCCCTACGAGCAGTACTTC.

This clonotype was counted ten times or more. This beta chain was picked up by a library intended for alpha chains and is off target, so its count carries little meaning. The chain carries TRBV7-2 and TRBJ2-3, with D possibly TRBD2 on 6 matching bases. The CDR3 covers 16 residues. Trimming removed 3 bases at V and 0 bases at J, with 13 bases between. Germline CDR1 and CDR2: SGHTA and FQGNSA. The CDR3 is CASSFTSWASTDTQYF. In nucleotides, the CDR3 is TGTGCCAGCAGCTTTACTAGCTGGGCTAGCACAGATACGCAGTATTTT.

This clonotype was counted at least ten times. Since the library was made to target alpha chains, this beta chain is a stray read and its abundance is not meaningful. V is TRBV6-5 and J is TRBJ2-7; possibly TRBD1 for D (5 bases). Trimming left V 8 bases short and J 5 bases short, with 16 bases between. Germline values: CDR1 MNHEY, CDR2 SVGAGI. The CDR3 consists of 13 residues. CDR3 region: CASHSRLGDEQYF. The CDR3 DNA reads as TGTGCCAGCCACTCTCGGTTAGGGGACGAGCAGTACTTC.

As to this clonotype: For a library built for alpha chains, this beta chain is a stray read; little rests on its size. V usage is TRBV20-1 and J usage is TRBJ2-7, with D tentatively TRBD1 (7 bases). This CDR3 has 18 residues. Deletions cut 0 bases from V and 2 bases from J, with 23 bases between. Germline-derived CDR1 and CDR2 are DFQATT and SNEGSKA (reference sequence). CDR3 in DNA: TGCAGTGCTAGAGATAACAGGGTGGGAGGACAGGAGACCTACGAGCAGTACTTC. Its translation is CSARDNRVGGQETYEQYF.

This clonotype was observed a handful of times. This beta chain is an off-target read within a library intended for alpha chains, so its frequency means little. The chain links TRBV20-1 to TRBJ2-3, with D possibly matching TRBD2 (5 bases). The CDR3 loop spans 16 amino acids. Trimming took off 3 bases at V and 3 bases at J, with 19 bases between the two ends. Germline V CDR1 and CDR2: DFQATT, SNEGSKA (reference sequence). CDR3 loop: CSASGRSGVGTDTQYF. The CDR3 DNA sequence: TGCAGTGCTAGTGGGAGATCTGGGGTCGGGACAGATACGCAGTATTTT.

Concerning this clonotype: Within a library made for alpha chains, this beta chain is off target, and its count is uninformative. The rearrangement uses TRBV7-2 and TRBJ2-7; TRBD1 is a possible D gene (6 bases). This CDR3 is 15 amino acids long. The V gene's germline CDR1 is SGHTA and CDR2 FQGNSA. Trimming took 4 bases from V and 3 from J, leaving 16 bases between them. In DNA form, the CDR3 reads TGTGCCAGCAGCTACCTCCGTGGCAGGGGCTACGAGCAGTACTTC. Translating gives CASSYLRGRGYEQYF.

As regards this clonotype: This beta chain represents an off-target read in a library built for alpha chains; its size is of limited meaning. The V gene is TRBV14, the J gene TRBJ2-1, with D maybe TRBD2 (5 bases). Germline loops: CDR1 SGHDN, CDR2 FVKESK. V lost 1 base, J lost 5 bases, and 9 bases lay in between. The CDR3 contains 14 residues. The CDR3 nucleotides are TGTGCCAGCAGCCAAGCTTTCGGGGACAATGAGCAGTTCTTC. Protein product: CASSQAFGDNEQFF.

This clonotype was seen at least ten times. This beta chain appears as a stray read in a library generated for alpha chains; its size is not informative. The V and J genes are TRBV14 and TRBJ2-7; D gene uncertain. This CDR3 contains 12 residues. Trimming removed 4 bases at V and 9 bases at J, with 13 bases between. Germline lookup yields CDR1 SGHDN and CDR2 FVKESK. The CDR3 reads CASSRDVRGQYF. As DNA, the CDR3 is TGTGCCAGCAGCCGAGACGTGCGAGGGCAGTACTTC.